This T cell receptor beta chain was identified during a study of blood T cell repertoires in COVID-19. This table comes from immunoSEQ multiplex PCR, and its TCRdb copy is limited to in-frame clones, with some not included. The sample includes about 250,000 clones, more than 70% of them seen just once. V lost 2 bases and J lost 0, with 13 bases in between. The CDR3 is made up of 16 amino acids. Germline CDR1 reads ENHRY; CDR2 reads SYGVKD. This TCR was recovered from a woman aged 25 to 45 with COVID-19, enrolled during active disease. The genes are TRBV10-3 and TRBJ1-1; D is undetermined. Sequencing was carried out using peripheral blood. CDR3 coding DNA: TGTGCCATCAGTGAGAGGCCAGGCCTTTTGAACACTGAAGCTTTCTTT. Amino acids: CAISERPGLLNTEAFF.